The present TCR beta chain was sequenced within a study of cytomegalovirus exposure and HLA in healthy donors. Turning to the study itself: The Caucasian-associated ancestry cluster contained 81% of the approximately 400 genotyped donors. Study conclusions and caveats: In most subjects, TCR beta sequences reportedly gave accurate predictions of HLA-A and HLA-B alleles.

As regards this clone: Antigen: not known.

The PCR contained 60 Vbeta and 13 Jbeta primers. Sequenced by immunoSEQ multiplex PCR; TCRdb stores in-frame clones only, minus some. The data hold under 200,000 clones, with 79% observed a single time. Germline V gives CDR1 MDHEN, CDR2 SYDVKM. The CDR3 is made up of 15 amino acids. Trimming removed 3 bases at V and 12 bases at J, with 21 bases between. The gene calls are TRBV28 and TRBJ1-5; D is perhaps TRBD1 (5 bases). The sample consisted of PBMCs. The TCR sequence derives from a man aged 35-49 years in good health and CMV-seronegative. The CDR3 protein is CASSFGKNGITGQHF. DNA of the CDR3: TGTGCCAGCAGTTTTGGTAAAAACGGAATCACAGGCCAGCATTTT.